This T cell receptor (beta chain) was captured by sequencing in a study of cytomegalovirus exposure and HLA in healthy donors. Findings and caveats of the study: Equally common other TCR beta chains were less clonally expanded than HLA-associated ones, a later analysis found.

60 Vbeta and 13 Jbeta primers were used in PCR. Produced via immunoSEQ multiplex PCR; TCRdb's table is partial and in-frame only. In the table there are about 160,000 clones, 80% of which are singletons. Germline-derived CDR1 and CDR2 are SGHAT and FQNNGV. This CDR3 region has 14 residues. With regard to this clone: Its antigen is currently unknown.

The sample comprised PBMCs. This TCR derives from a male donor in good health and CMV-seropositive. V and J are TRBV11-2 and TRBJ2-5, with 8 positions matching TRBD1. The end of the DNA is better explained by TRBJ2-7, so the J call may be wrong. As DNA, the CDR3 is TGTGCCAGCAGCTCCGGACAGGGTGCCTACGAGCAGTACTTC. Its protein is CASSSGQGAYEQYF.